The 12 T cell receptor beta chains reported below all come from one sample, sequenced in a study of beta chain features in type 1 diabetes. Of the isolated RNA, all was reverse transcribed, and so the sequenced material was expressed TCRB transcripts. The assay was immunoSEQ multiplex PCR, and TCRdb's table has in-frame clones only and misses some. The sample has roughly 300,000 clones, 8% seen once. The sample consisted of central memory CD4+ T cells from blood. These receptors were collected from a woman under 30 in good health.

This clone appeared a few times. This sequence joins TRBV5-1 and TRBJ2-7; D gene unclear. Germline values: CDR1 SGHRS, CDR2 YFSETQ. V was shortened by 0 bases and J by 4 bases, with 8 bases between the two germline ends. This CDR3 spans 13 amino acids. CDR3 in amino acids: CASSLAQRYEQYF. CDR3 DNA sequence: TGCGCCAGCAGCTTGGCCCAACGATACGAGCAGTACTTC.

The rearrangement joins TRBV28 to TRBJ2-7; no clear D. The CDR3 is 14 residues long. Germline assignment: CDR1 MDHEN and CDR2 SYDVKM. The V end lost 2 bases, the J end lost 2 bases, and 10 bases lay between the germline ends. CDR3: CASSLSINTYEQYF. Here the CDR3 DNA reads TGTGCCAGCAGTTTAAGTATAAACACCTACGAGCAGTACTTC.

This chain links TRBV7-2 with TRBJ2-2; no definite D call. V shed 6 bases and J shed 3 bases, with 5 bases lying between them. This CDR3 spans 12 amino acids. The germline gives CDR1 SGHTA, CDR2 FQGNSA. The CDR3, as DNA: TGTGCCAGCAGACGGGACACCGGGGAGCTGTTTTTT. Its translation is CASRRDTGELFF.

This clone was picked up a small number of times. This specimen includes other DNA sequences encoding the same CDR3. The genes are TRBV7-2 and TRBJ1-2; unclear D gene. V dropped 2 bases and J dropped 4 bases, with 8 bases sitting between them. The CDR3 spans 13 residues. Germline lookup yields CDR1 SGHTA and CDR2 FQGNSA. CDR3 in amino acids: CASSLSGSYGYTF. The CDR3, as DNA: TGTGCCAGCAGCTTATCTGGGAGCTATGGCTACACCTTC.

This clone was seen more than once but under ten times. This chain links TRBV18 with TRBJ2-3; 7 nucleotides agree with TRBD2. Germline V lookup: CDR1 KGHSH, CDR2 LQKENI. With 2 bases clipped from V and 5 bases from J, the junction kept 4 bases outside the gene matches. The CDR3 contains 14 residues. The CDR3 reads CASSPTVAGDTQYF. The CDR3 DNA is TGTGCCAGCTCACCAACGGTAGCGGGAGATACGCAGTATTTT.

This clone was recorded many times. The genes are TRBV7-2 and TRBJ2-4; TRBD1 or TRBD2 may be the D gene (5 bases each). Per the germline V gene, CDR1 is SGHTA and CDR2 is FQGNSA. This CDR3 contains 17 residues. Trimming cost V 4 bases and J 0 bases, with 16 bases left between them. CDR3 sequence reads: CASSSPVGTVAKNIQYF. In DNA form, the CDR3 reads TGTGCCAGCAGCTCCCCCGTAGGGACGGTAGCCAAAAACATTCAGTACTTC.

In DNA form, the CDR3 reads TGTGCCAGCAGCTACGGACTAGCGGGAGAGTACGAGCAGTACTTC. It specifies CASSYGLAGEYEQYF. The gene calls are TRBV7-6 and TRBJ2-7; 13 bases are a match to TRBD2. Trimming cost V 4 bases and J 4 bases; bases outside gene matches: 4. The CDR3 length is 15 residues. Germline V CDR1 and CDR2: SGHVS, FNYEAQ.

This clone was observed a handful of times. This chain links TRBV7-2 with TRBJ2-2; D tentatively fits TRBD1 or TRBD2 (6 bases each). The V and J ends lost 6 bases and 4 bases respectively, with 21 bases between them. CDR3 length: 17 residues. Germline V gene sequence: CDR1 SGHTA, CDR2 FQGNSA. CDR3 amino acids: CASRQTRGLLSTGELFF. DNA for the CDR3: TGTGCCAGCAGACAAACACGGGGGCTACTAAGCACCGGGGAGCTGTTTTTT. Full variable domain (missing parts from reference TRBV7-2 and TRBJ2-2): GAGVSQSPSNKVTEKGKDVELRCDPISGHTALYWYRQSLGQGLEFLIYFQGNSAPDKSGLPSDRFSAERTGGSVSTLTIQRTQQEDSAVYLCASRQTRGLLSTGELFFGEGSRLTVL.

This clone was recorded a few times. The V gene is TRBV15, the J gene TRBJ1-4; no clear D gene. The CDR3 is 15 residues long. V lost 2 bases and J 5 bases, leaving 12 bases between the germline ends. CDR1 and CDR2 (germline): LNHNV, YYDKDF (reference sequence). The CDR3 spells CATSRPGVGNEKLFF. In DNA form, the CDR3 reads TGTGCCACCAGCAGACCCGGGGTAGGGAATGAAAAACTGTTTTTT.

In its sample, this clone was seen many times. The chain uses TRBV28 and TRBJ2-5, with D perhaps matching TRBD2 (6 bases). CDR1 and CDR2 (germline): MDHEN, SYDVKM. This CDR3 region has 14 residues. Deletions cut 2 bases from V and 7 bases from J, with 14 bases between. CDR3 amino acids: CASSLAGNSPTQYF. In DNA, the CDR3 is TGTGCCAGCAGTTTAGCGGGAAATTCGCCGACCCAGTACTTC.

This clone was detected a few times. The chain carries TRBV20-1 and TRBJ2-1; D is undetermined. CDR1 is DFQATT, CDR2 SNEGSKA, per germline (reference sequence). This CDR3 region has 10 residues. V was cut by 4 bases and J by 6 bases, with 4 bases left in between. This chain's CDR3 is CSAIINEQFF. The DNA of the CDR3 is TGCAGTGCTATTATCAATGAGCAGTTCTTC.

This clone was counted only a few times. The V call is TRBV11-2, the J call TRBJ1-4; TRBD1 matches at 9 bases. Germline CDR1 reads SGHAT; CDR2 reads FQNNGV. The V and J ends lost 5 bases and 6 bases, in that order; junction bases with no gene match: 4. The CDR3 is 14 residues long. The CDR3 coding sequence is TGTGCCAGCAGCCCGGGACAGGGACATGAAAAACTGTTTTTT. Translated, it gives CASSPGQGHEKLFF.